This paragraph covers one T cell receptor beta chain sequence. It has no known antigen specificity. Base qualities are not at hand, and no much larger clone is one base apart. This entry is derived from a study of CD8 T cells in Susac syndrome (dated by TCRdb to 2018 to 2020). At the level of the whole study: Whether CD8+ T cell activation and differentiation in Susac syndrome was antigen driven was tested using repertoire sequencing. The study at large found these results: The TCR sequencing and HLA analysis was acknowledged to have included a relatively small number of individuals.

RNA was extracted using the RNeasy kit, and roughly 0.5 to 1 ug of the RNA was reverse transcribed with random hexamers. The immunoSEQ multiplex PCR assay, covering 54 Vbeta and 13 Jbeta segments, was used to amplify TCR beta CDR3 regions. PCR amplification bias was corrected using a synthetic template baseline for primer optimization and computational correction. The published analysis was carried out like this. Reads were annotated to V, D and J genes according to IMGT and were analyzed with immunoSEQ Analyzer, with only productive sequences retained. To calculate clonality, Shannon entropy was normalized by log2 of the number of productive unique sequences and then subtracted from one. For each patient and control, public and private clones were evaluated within the 100 most prevalent clones. A clone was defined as Susac-specific if it was absent from the healthy and MS cohorts, from 1052 published viral clones and from other ImmuneACCESS disease sequences. TCRdb reprocessed the public reads (quality trimming at Q25 with fastp, clone calling with MiXCR) and kept in-frame beta chains. Rows merge per CDR3 protein into single entries with the most common DNA and genes. The V and J calls were not made by the authors but by TCRdb's processing. For this sample the table gives 90,000 to 150,000 distinct CDR3 sequences, of which 85% to 95% were detected only once. The ten largest clones take up roughly 0.088% of the sample.

High-throughput TCR beta sequencing profiled peripheral blood CD8+ and CD4+ T cells from healthy donors, Susac syndrome patients and multiple sclerosis patients. Multiple sclerosis controls were treatment-naive patients with stable or active relapsing-remitting disease fulfilling revised McDonald criteria. Bulk CD8+ and CD4+ T cells were purified by magnetic negative isolation, whereas CD8+ TEMRA cells were enriched by FACS. Blood was collected in EDTA tubes and processed within 24 hours, with PBMCs isolated through density gradient centrifugation. PBMCs intended for TCR sequencing were frozen in liquid nitrogen and were later thawed in a 37 degrees C water bath. A purity of at least 90% was achieved for sorted or isolated CD4+, CD8+ and CD8+ TEMRA cells. The CDR3 runs 14 amino acids, cysteine and phenylalanine included. Kept here is only the CDR3 DNA, which spans 42 bases and is read in frame from base 1. From a lookup of the germline V gene, CDR1 and CDR2 are KGHSH and LQKENI. Unmatched junction bases come to 6, with V trimmed by 5 bases and J by 8 bases.

Sample: CD4+ T cells from PBMCs. This receptor was identified in a human donor with multiple sclerosis. The V gene is TRBV18 and the J gene is TRBJ1-4, with 9 bases matching TRBD1. The CDR3 reads CASSSGQGWEKLFF. The nucleotide sequence reads as follows: TGTGCCAGCTCATCGGGACAGGGTTGGGAAAAACTGTTTTTT. Reference TRBV18 and TRBJ1-4 proteins supply the regions before and after the CDR3; the full variable domain is: NAGVMQNPRHLVRRRGQEARLRCSPMKGHSHVYWYRQLPEEGLKFMVYLQKENIIDESGMPKERFSAEFPKEGPSILRIQQVVRGDSAAYFCASSSGQGWEKLFFGSGTQLSVL.